This T cell receptor beta chain was recorded in a study of OX40 agonist ivuxolimab in advanced cancers. Whole-study context: Three partial responders included one hepatocellular carcinoma patient and two cutaneous melanoma patients.

Looked up from germline, CDR1 is GTSNPN and CDR2 is SVGIG (reference sequence). The CDR3 consists of 13 residues. V was clipped by 6 bases and J by 0 bases, with 11 bases between them. To note about this clone: The antigen remains undetermined.

TCRdb's table, derived via immunoSEQ multiplex PCR, lists solely in-frame clones and lacks some. The sample lists some 50,000 clones, roughly 86% seen once, with about 13% in the top ten. Sampling times: baseline, cycle 4 day 1, cycle 7 day 1. Study-level findings and limits: Clones of CD4+ and CD8+ blood T cells grew by week 6 at doses of 0.1 to 3.0 mg/kg.

This material consisted of CD4+ or CD8+ T cells sorted from blood, taken in a trial of the OX40 agonist ivuxolimab. V is TRBV30 and J is TRBJ1-1; D is unresolved. This clonotype originated in an adult with an advanced solid tumor such as melanoma, head and neck, liver or kidney cancer. The CDR3 DNA sequence: TGTGCCTGTTCCGAGTGGGTGAACACTGAAGCTTTCTTT. Amino acids: CACSEWVNTEAFF.